This TCR beta chain was identified in a study of T cell changes during pregnancy in multiple sclerosis. The repertoire was sequenced with immunoSEQ multiplex PCR; TCRdb's copy has only in-frame clones and lacks some. Here the sample spans around 99,000 clones, 92% being singletons. V lost 3 bases, J lost 12 bases, and 15 bases lay in between. The CDR3 covers 13 residues. Germline V CDR1 and CDR2: LNHNV, YYDKDF (reference sequence). The clonotype originates from a female donor with multiple sclerosis, enrolled in a pregnancy study. This chain joins TRBV15 and TRBJ2-1; D may be TRBD2 (6 bases). Sequenced here: peripheral blood, sampled in the first trimester of pregnancy. CDR3 region: CATSSSSGTSQFF. CDR3 nucleotide sequence: TGTGCCACCAGCAGCTCGTCCGGGACTTCGCAGTTCTTC.